In this sample, the clone carrying this T cell receptor beta chain turned up a few times. Its specificity is not known. Prepared libraries of TCR beta cDNA carried unique molecular identifiers. TCRdb passed the PCR reads through MiXCR, listing each CDR3 protein once. The data show approximately 730,000 distinct CDR3 sequences, 30% seen once. J was trimmed by 0 bases and V by 0 bases; bases with no gene match: 6. CDR1 is SGHRS and CDR2 is YFSETQ in the germline V gene. The CDR3 contains 17 residues. This record comes from a study of post-analysis software for immune sequencing data. Study in general: As for disease course, relapsing-remitting, secondary progressive and progressive-relapsing multiple sclerosis were all included.

Overall study findings and caveats: Five TRBV segments were more frequent in patients than controls; TRBV5-6, TRBV5-1 and TRBV20-1 belonged to this group.

J is TRBJ2-3 and V is TRBV5-1; 8 bases align to TRBD1. This TCR came from a girl aged 5-17 years with multiple sclerosis. The material sequenced was blood. CDR3 sequence (DNA): TGCGCCAGCAGCTTGGGATGGACAGGGCAAAGCACAGATACGCAGTATTTT. Translating it yields CASSLGWTGQSTDTQYF.